These 2 T cell receptor beta chains share one sample of origin, sequenced in a study of T cells in Graves' hyperthyroidism and ophthalmopathy. RNA transcripts served as the template for amplifying TCR beta CDR3 regions. HTBI primers were employed in a first-round RT-PCR of the TCR CDR3. Each CDR3 protein is one row after TCRdb ran MiXCR on the multiplex PCR reads. The top ten hold around 55% of the sample, which has 250,000 to 350,000 distinct CDR3 sequences, about 15% seen once. Sequencing input: blood. These TCRs come from a woman in her sixties or seventies with Graves' ophthalmopathy.

The chain recombines TRBV4-3 with TRBJ1-1; D remains unclear. The germline V gene has CDR1 LGHNA and CDR2 YSLEER. The V and J ends lost 0 bases and 4 bases respectively, with 12 bases between them. The length of the CDR3 is 15 residues. CDR3 protein: CASSQDIGGGTEAFF. Here the CDR3 DNA reads TGCGCCAGCAGCCAAGATATTGGCGGAGGCACTGAAGCTTTCTTT.

This sequence joins TRBV7-9 and TRBJ2-7; D not certain. V lost 2 bases, J lost 3 bases, and 11 bases lay in between. The germline CDR1 and CDR2 sequences are SEHNR and FQNEAQ (reference sequence). The CDR3 consists of 14 residues. The DNA of the CDR3 is TGTGCCAGCAGCTTATCCACCAGTATCTACGAGCAGTACTTC. Its protein product is CASSLSTSIYEQYF.